This T cell receptor beta chain was identified in a study of blood T cell repertoires in COVID-19. Germline V gives CDR1 SGDLS, CDR2 YYNGEE. The CDR3 is 15 amino acids. The V gene end was trimmed by 3 bases and the J gene end by 2 bases; junction bases not matched to a gene: 6. In the source study's methods: How many nucleated cells were present was estimated from reference gene primer amplification. Here immunoSEQ multiplex PCR was the method, and the copy in TCRdb shows in-frame clones only, minus some. Clone size and V and J calls were adopted from that table, with D and trimming inferred from the DNA. The repertoire holds over 110,000 clones, with about 86% as singletons.

Material for sequencing was peripheral blood. The TCR originated in a human donor in a cohort sampled during active COVID-19. The chain employs TRBV9 and TRBJ2-7; 9 bases line up with TRBD1. The CDR3 DNA reads TGTGCCAGCAGCGAAGGGGGGACAGGGACCTACGAGCAGTACTTC. Translated: CASSEGGTGTYEQYF.